The rows below give T cell receptor beta chains drawn from one sample of a study of blood T cells in healthy people across ages. Using its own MiXCR run on the 5' RACE reads, TCRdb lists one record per CDR3 protein. The table records over a million distinct CDR3 sequences, less than 45% of them present only once. Sequenced material: blood. Source of these receptors: a woman between 18 and 29 years old in good health. Each CDR3 is given with its conserved first and last residue. D genes are given only for firm matches. Some rows mark clone size as missing; the rest say once, few, many or name a class of expanded clone.

size,J,D,V,DNA,CDR3
few,TRBJ2-1,TRBD1,TRBV20-1,TGCAGTGCTCCGGGACAGGGGGACAAGCACGCCTACAATGAGCAGTTCTTC,CSAPGQGDKHAYNEQFF
few,TRBJ2-1,NA,TRBV7-2,TGTGCCAGCAGCGTGTCACTAGTAAATGAGCAGTTCTTC,CASSVSLVNEQFF
NA,TRBJ2-5,TRBD2,TRBV4-2,TGTGCCAGCAGCCAAGACGGGGGTTCGGGGGGAGAGACCCAGTACTTC,CASSQDGGSGGETQYF
NA,TRBJ1-6,NA,TRBV7-9,TGTGCCAGCAGCTTAAGGAGAAACGGTTCACCCCTCCACTTT,CASSLRRNGSPLHF
NA,TRBJ1-2,TRBD1,TRBV7-8,TGTGCCAGCAGCTTAGACCGGGACAGGGACTATGGCTACACCTTC,CASSLDRDRDYGYTF
NA,TRBJ1-2,TRBD1,TRBV6-1,TGTGCCAGCATCGGGACAGCCATATATGGCTACACCTTC,CASIGTAIYGYTF
few,TRBJ1-2,NA,TRBV30,TGTGCCTGGAAAGGGGCCCCTGGGAGAGGCTACACCTTC,CAWKGAPGRGYTF
NA,TRBJ2-3,NA,TRBV2,TGTGCCAGCAGTGAGCAGGGGGGGCCGGGAGATACGCAGTATTTT,CASSEQGGPGDTQYF
NA,TRBJ1-5,TRBD1,TRBV6-2/TRBV6-3,TGTGCCAGCAGTTACAGACAGGGTGCAAGACAGCCCCAGCATTTT,CASSYRQGARQPQHF
NA,TRBJ2-3,TRBD2,TRBV6-2/TRBV6-3,TGTGCCAGCAGTTACGTACTAGCGGGAGCACAAGATACGCAGTATTTT,CASSYVLAGAQDTQYF
NA,TRBJ1-5,NA,TRBV7-8,TGTGCCAGCAGCGCGCGTTCAAGGGCGAGGAGCAATCAGCCCCAGCATTTT,CASSARSRARSNQPQHF
NA,TRBJ2-5,TRBD2,TRBV4-3,TGCGCCAGCAGCCAAGGGAGCGGGAGTTACTACAATGAGCAGTACTTC,CASSQGSGSYYNEQYF
few,TRBJ2-5,NA,TRBV29-1,TGCAGCGTTGAACCCCAGGAGAAAGTCTACAATGAGCAGTACTTC,CSVEPQEKVYNEQYF
NA,TRBJ2-7,NA,TRBV20-1,TGCAGTGCTAGGAGGCCGCGGGATTTCTACGAGCAGTACTTC,CSARRPRDFYEQYF
NA,TRBJ2-1,TRBD1,TRBV9,TGTGCCAGCAGCGCCCCTGGGACAGGGGGTTACGAGCAGTTCTTC,CASSAPGTGGYEQFF
NA,TRBJ2-7,NA,TRBV5-1,TGCGCCAGCAGCTTGGCCGGCGCTGGGAACGAGCAGTACTTC,CASSLAGAGNEQYF
NA,TRBJ2-7,NA,TRBV29-1,TGCAGCGTTGCAAGCGCGGTACCGAATGAGCAGTACTTC,CSVASAVPNEQYF
NA,TRBJ2-7,NA,TRBV6-2/TRBV6-3,TGTGCCAGCAGTTACATAATGGAGGACGCCCTTGTCTACGAGCAGTACTTC,CASSYIMEDALVYEQYF
NA,TRBJ1-2,TRBD1,TRBV7-9,TGTGCCAGCAGATTAGGGACAGGGCACGGCTACACCTTC,CASRLGTGHGYTF
NA,TRBJ2-1,NA,TRBV7-7,TGTGCTAGCAGCCCCATCGACAGGTACAATGAGCAGTTCTTC,CASSPIDRYNEQFF
once,TRBJ2-7,NA,TRBV7-2,TGTGCCAGCAGCTTAAGTTGGCAGCTTTCCTACGAGCAGTACTTC,CASSLSWQLSYEQYF
once,TRBJ2-3,NA,TRBV10-3,TGTGCCGTCAGTGAAGGGGCCTTCACAGATACGCAGTATTTT,CAVSEGAFTDTQYF
few,TRBJ1-5,NA,TRBV6-5,TGTGCCAGCAGTTACACGGGGGGTCGGCATCAGCCCCAGCATTTT,CASSYTGGRHQPQHF
NA,TRBJ2-1,TRBD2,TRBV6-1,TGTGCCAGCACCACTCTAGCGGGAGGCTACAATGAGCAGTTCTTC,CASTTLAGGYNEQFF
few,TRBJ1-1,NA,TRBV12-3/TRBV12-4,TGTGCCAGCAGTTTCAAACGGATGAACACTGAAGCTTTCTTT,CASSFKRMNTEAFF
few,TRBJ2-1,NA,TRBV6-2/TRBV6-3,TGTGCCAGCAGCGGACAGTCCCCCGGTGAGCAGTTCTTC,CASSGQSPGEQFF
NA,TRBJ1-1,NA,TRBV7-8,TGTGCCAGCAGCCCGAGGGCAGGAATGAACACTGAAGCTTTCTTT,CASSPRAGMNTEAFF
few,TRBJ2-1,TRBD2,TRBV20-1,TGCAGTGGATATTCCGAGGTAGCGGGAGTCGGGGAGCAGTTCTTC,CSGYSEVAGVGEQFF
NA,TRBJ2-5,TRBD2,TRBV4-2,TGTGCCAGCAGCCAAGGTATAGCGGGGGAAGAGACCCAGTATTTC,CASSQGIAGEETQYF
NA,TRBJ2-4,NA,TRBV6-5,TGTGCCAGCAGTCGCCGGGAATACAAAAACATTCAGTACTTC,CASSRREYKNIQYF
NA,TRBJ1-2,NA,TRBV20-1,TGCAGTGCCACCCAGGGAGCAGTCTCCTATGGCTACACCTTC,CSATQGAVSYGYTF
few,TRBJ1-2,NA,TRBV7-9,TGTGCCAGCAGCGGAAGACAGGTTAACTATGGCTACACCTTC,CASSGRQVNYGYTF
NA,TRBJ2-1,TRBD2,TRBV29-1,TGCAGCGTTTCTAGCGGGTACACCCAAGAGACCCAGTTCTTC,CSVSSGYTQETQFF
NA,TRBJ1-3,NA,TRBV6-1,TGTGCCAGCATTCTTAGACCGGACTCTGGAAACACCATATATTTT,CASILRPDSGNTIYF
NA,TRBJ2-7,TRBD1,TRBV3-1,TGTGCCAGCAGCCCAGGGACAGGGTATTGGTACGAGCAGTACTTC,CASSPGTGYWYEQYF
NA,TRBJ2-1,NA,TRBV9,TGTGCCAGCAGCGTAGCGGACTTCAAATACAATGAGCAGTTCTTC,CASSVADFKYNEQFF
NA,TRBJ2-1,TRBD1,TRBV4-3,TGCGCCAGCAGCCAAGAGAGGACAGGGGTGGATGAGCAGTTCTTC,CASSQERTGVDEQFF
NA,TRBJ2-2,NA,TRBV3-1,TGTGCCAGCAGCGCCCGGGACAAGAACACCGGGGAGCTGTTTTTT,CASSARDKNTGELFF